This TCR beta chain is drawn from a study of regulatory T cells in long-lasting Graves disease. About the study: Over 5 years of antithyroid drugs plus positive TSH receptor antibodies defined persistent Graves' disease.

Germline CDR1 is MGHDK and CDR2 is SYGVNS. The CDR3 covers 14 residues. V lost 6 bases, J lost 2 bases, and 4 bases stayed unmatched. On this clonotype: The antigen is not known.

The time point denotes: persistent/refractory GD, antithyroid drugs over 5 years with positive TRAb. After RNA was extracted from PBMCs, the TCR library was made from it. With EDTA tubes as the receptacles, 7.5 to 10 milliliters of peripheral blood were drawn. Assembly of TCR beta libraries relied on iRepertoire HTBI primers together with Arm-PCR of CDR3 regions. TCRdb independently ran MiXCR on the multiplex PCR reads; one entry per CDR3 protein. The repertoire holds some 430,000 distinct CDR3 sequences, with roughly 21% as singletons. Regarding the study as a whole: Newly diagnosed patients had higher TCR diversity than persistent Graves' patients did. Persistent patients had more shared public clonotypes (roughly 2,500) than new patients (around 950).

Source: peripheral blood mononuclear cells (PBMCs), taken when the disease was refractory, from a patient treated with antithyroid drugs. The TCR sequence derives from a female donor with Graves disease. The chain joins TRBV25-1 to TRBJ2-1, with 7 bases that match TRBD2. As DNA, the CDR3 is TGTGCCAGCAGGGGCGGGGGAACCTACAATGAGCAGTTCTTC. It is translated as CASRGGGTYNEQFF.